This is a list of T cell receptor beta chains from one sample in a study of blood T cells in healthy people across ages. TCRdb re-called the 5' RACE reads through MiXCR, storing one row per CDR3 protein. Of approximately 1.5 million distinct CDR3 sequences in the sample, about 31% were seen once. Sequencing used blood. The source of these receptors is a woman aged 25-40 years in good health. Each CDR3 is given with its conserved first and last residue. D genes are given only for firm matches. Rows may omit the clone size; those that give it use once, few, many or a size class.

d_call	v_call	clone_size	j_call	cdr3_nt	cdr3_aa
.	TRBV5-5	.	TRBJ1-2	TGTGCCGGAAGCCCCGGTTCTATACTCTATGGCTACACCTTC	CAGSPGSILYGYTF
TRBD1	TRBV18	few	TRBJ2-3	TGTGCCAGCTCACCGCCGGTCACAGGGGGCGTGACAGATACGCAGTATTTT	CASSPPVTGGVTDTQYF
.	TRBV7-6	.	TRBJ2-7	TGTGCCAGCAGCCTTGGGGCAGACCGGAAGCAGTACTTC	CASSLGADRKQYF
TRBD1	TRBV12-3/TRBV12-4	many	TRBJ2-5	TGTGCCAGCAGTATGGACAGGGTAGGGGAGACCCAGTACTTC	CASSMDRVGETQYF
.	TRBV7-9	.	TRBJ2-5	TGTGCCAGCAGCTTTTTCCCCGACGGGGAGCAGTACTTC	CASSFFPDGEQYF
TRBD2	TRBV12-3/TRBV12-4	.	TRBJ2-3	TGTGCCAGCAGCCTTAGCGGGAGGGACACAGATACGCAGTATTTT	CASSLSGRDTDTQYF
TRBD2	TRBV20-1	.	TRBJ2-5	TGCAGTGGGACTAGCGGGAGTTCATGGGAGCAGTACTTC	CSGTSGSSWEQYF
TRBD2	TRBV5-1	many	TRBJ2-1	TGCGCCAGCTCCCTGGGAGGGAACTCCTACAATGAGCAGTTCTTC	CASSLGGNSYNEQFF
TRBD2	TRBV4-1	.	TRBJ2-1	TGCGCCAGCAGCCAAGGGTTAGCGGGGGGTCGGTTCCCCTACCATGAGCAGTTCTTC	CASSQGLAGGRFPYHEQFF
.	TRBV29-1	few	TRBJ1-5	TGCAGCGCTGGGGACGGAGGTCAGCCCCAGCATTTT	CSAGDGGQPQHF
.	TRBV5-6	.	TRBJ2-3	TGTGCCAGCAGCCTCGGCCACGGCCCTCTAGGTACGCAGTATTTT	CASSLGHGPLGTQYF
.	TRBV6-1	few	TRBJ1-5	TGTGCCAGCAGTCAGAGGCATCAGCCCCAGCATTTT	CASSQRHQPQHF
TRBD1	TRBV5-1	.	TRBJ2-1	TGCGCCAGCAGCTTGCAGGGGGCCGACTACAATGAGCAGTTCTTC	CASSLQGADYNEQFF
TRBD2	TRBV5-4	.	TRBJ2-5	TGTGCCAGCAGCCGAGGGAGGGAGGAGGAAGAGACCCAGTACTTC	CASSRGREEEETQYF
TRBD2	TRBV4-1	many	TRBJ2-1	TGCGCCAGCAGCCAAGGGACTAGCGGGACCAATGAGCAGTTCTTC	CASSQGTSGTNEQFF
.	TRBV20-1	.	TRBJ1-2	TGCAGTGCTAAAGGGAACGGGTCCAAAGGGGGCTACACCTTC	CSAKGNGSKGGYTF
.	TRBV29-1	.	TRBJ2-7	TGCAGCGCCACCCCGGTCCCAGGGGCGGGCGAGCAGTACTTC	CSATPVPGAGEQYF
.	TRBV6-5	.	TRBJ2-5	TGTGCCAGCAGCTCCAGGACGGGCTGGGAGCAGTACTTC	CASSSRTGWEQYF
.	TRBV6-6	many	TRBJ2-7	TGTGCCAGCAGTCCCACAGGGCGCTCCTACGAGCAGTACTTC	CASSPTGRSYEQYF
.	TRBV7-9	.	TRBJ2-1	TGTGCCAGCAGCCACCCAGGGATGTCCTACAATGAGCAGTTCTTC	CASSHPGMSYNEQFF
.	TRBV20-1	.	TRBJ1-5	TGCAGTGCTAGAGATCCCGTCCAGTCCAATCAGCCCCAGCATTTT	CSARDPVQSNQPQHF
.	TRBV4-1	.	TRBJ2-3	TGCGCCAGCAGCCAAGAGGTCGGCGGGATTGGCGATACGCAGTATTTT	CASSQEVGGIGDTQYF
TRBD1	TRBV5-5	.	TRBJ1-2	TGTGCCAGCAGCCCGCGAGTGGACAGGCCGAAGACCACTGGCTACACCTTC	CASSPRVDRPKTTGYTF
.	TRBV6-2/TRBV6-3	.	TRBJ2-7	TGTGCCAGCAGTTCCGCGGCAGGGACCTACGAGCAGTACTTC	CASSSAAGTYEQYF
.	TRBV20-1	.	TRBJ2-1	TGCAGTGCTACGTGGCCCGGGACCCTGGGAAATGAGCAGTTCTTC	CSATWPGTLGNEQFF
TRBD2	TRBV5-1	.	TRBJ2-1	TGCGCCAGCAGCTTGACTAGCGGGAGGTTTCATGAGCAGTTCTTC	CASSLTSGRFHEQFF
TRBD2	TRBV6-6	.	TRBJ2-3	TGTGCCAGCAGTCGAATCACTAGCGGGGGGTTCACAGATACGCAGTATTTT	CASSRITSGGFTDTQYF
.	TRBV20-1	.	TRBJ2-3	TGCAGTGTTGTGGGGGGGCGTGCAGATACGCAGTATTTT	CSVVGGRADTQYF
.	TRBV27	few	TRBJ2-7	TGTGCCAGCAGTCCCTCCCCGGTAGTCCACTACGAGCAGTACTTC	CASSPSPVVHYEQYF
TRBD2	TRBV9	.	TRBJ2-1	TGTGCCAGCAGCGAGGGGGTAGCGGGAGTTTATGAGCAGTTCTTC	CASSEGVAGVYEQFF
.	TRBV4-1	.	TRBJ2-6	TGCGCCAGCAGCCAAGGAAAACACTCTGGGGCCAACGTCCTGACTTTC	CASSQGKHSGANVLTF
.	TRBV9	.	TRBJ2-1	TGTGCCAGCAGCTCCCGTGGGGGGGCCAGCTCCTACAATGAGCAGTTCTTC	CASSSRGGASSYNEQFF
TRBD2	TRBV24-1	few	TRBJ2-1	TGTGCCACCAGTGAGGGACTAGCGGGGGGGAATGAGCAGTTCTTC	CATSEGLAGGNEQFF